The sequence of this TCR beta chain was determined in a study of blood T cells in healthy people across ages. General study results and limits: Strongly correlated with naive T cell percentage was TCR beta diversity.

The use of a sample-barcoded 5' primer and a J-beta primer mix characterized a second PCR of 7 to 11 cycles. TCRdb re-called the 5' RACE reads with MiXCR, one entry per CDR3 protein. This table has roughly 700,000 distinct CDR3 sequences, more than 20% appearing once. As concerns this clonotype: No antigen is known for it.

Germline V gene data show CDR1 as MNHEY and CDR2 as SVGAGI. The CDR3 has 13 residues. Between the trimmed V and J ends, which lost 8 bases and 6 bases, there was a span of 14 bases. Separately, the same data were catalogued under a study of T cells of mothers and their children. Per that paper: For cDNA synthesis, the complete extracted RNA was used (around 1.5 ug per 15 ul). Per mother, over 9.5 million TCR beta CDR3 reads were obtained; per child, around 2.9 million. The output of TCR recombination is shaped by thymic selection similarly in related and unrelated pairs.

Sequenced material: blood. V gene TRBV6-5 combines with J gene TRBJ2-1; weak D call: TRBD2 (6 bases). This clonotype was sampled from a boy aged 5-17 years in good health. CDR3 residues: CASGRLVGNEQFF. The CDR3 DNA reads TGTGCCAGCGGACGACTAGTGGGCAATGAGCAGTTCTTC.